Following are 26 T cell receptor beta chains from one sample sequenced in a study of T cell responses to AZD1222 COVID-19 vaccine. Repertoires were generated with immunoSEQ multiplex PCR, while TCRdb's copy carries only in-frame clones and drops some. Here the sample spans more than 150,000 clones, about 94% being singletons. This sample comprised peripheral blood, obtained on day 0 of AZD1222 vaccination. Receptors originate from an adult in good health.

The chain is built from TRBV27 and TRBJ2-3, with D possibly matching TRBD2 (6 bases). The CDR3 sequence is 15 residues long. Germline CDR1 reads MNHEY; CDR2 reads SMNVEV (reference sequence). V was clipped by 5 bases and J by 1 base, with 13 bases between them. The CDR3: CASSPWVAGTDTQYF. The CDR3 region has the DNA TGTGCCAGCAGTCCCTGGGTAGCGGGCACAGATACGCAGTATTTT.

The V gene is TRBV4-3, the J gene TRBJ1-2; the D gene is possibly TRBD1 (5 bases). Germline V gene data show CDR1 as LGHNA and CDR2 as YSLEER. The CDR3 consists of 18 residues. Trimming shortened V by 1 base and J by 4 bases, and 22 bases separated the two germline ends. DNA of the CDR3: TGCGCCAGCAGCCAAGCTCTCGTGGTAGGGGCCGCGACCTATGGCTACACCTTC. It specifies CASSQALVVGAATYGYTF.

V usage is TRBV19 and J usage is TRBJ2-1, with 9 positions matching TRBD2. The CDR3 contains 15 residues. The ends lost 8 bases at V and 0 bases at J; junction bases unmatched: 5. In germline, CDR1 is LNHDA, CDR2 SQIVND (reference sequence). CDR3 in DNA: TGTGCCAGTGGGGATAGCGGGAGCTCCTACAATGAGCAGTTCTTC. Translating it yields CASGDSGSSYNEQFF.

This chain joins TRBV6-5 and TRBJ1-1; 9 bases match TRBD1. CDR3 length equals 13 residues. Germline CDR1 reads MNHEY; CDR2 reads SVGAGI. V trimming: 8 bases; J trimming: 5 bases; junction bases outside the gene matches: 6. CDR3 protein: CASGADRGTEAFF. The CDR3 DNA sequence: TGTGCCAGCGGCGCCGACAGGGGGACTGAAGCTTTCTTT.

The chain couples TRBV5-1 to TRBJ2-1; D may be TRBD2 (6 bases). Germline CDR1 and CDR2: SGHRS and YFSETQ. The V and J ends lost 5 bases and 9 bases respectively, with 9 bases between them. This CDR3 has 11 residues. This CDR3 is CASRGGTEQFF. Here the CDR3 DNA reads TGCGCCAGCAGGGGCGGGACTGAGCAGTTCTTC.

V and J are TRBV6-2 or TRBV6-3 and TRBJ2-5; possibly TRBD1 or TRBD2 for D (5 bases each). The CDR3 has 16 residues. Between the trimmed V and J ends, which lost 2 bases and 2 bases, there was a span of 15 bases. Germline CDR1 and CDR2: MNHEY and SVGEGT. CDR3 residues: CASSYDSGAKQETQYF. In DNA, the CDR3 is TGTGCCAGCAGTTACGACAGCGGAGCAAAGCAAGAGACCCAGTACTTC.

This clone was found a few times. The rearrangement uses TRBV7-9 and TRBJ2-2, with 8 bases aligning to TRBD2. The V gene's germline CDR1 is SEHNR and CDR2 FQNEAQ (reference sequence). After removal of 5 bases from V and 0 bases from J, the junction contained 5 bases not matched to a gene. The CDR3 covers 16 residues. CDR3 loop: CASSSLSGTNTGELFF. The CDR3 region has the DNA TGTGCCAGCAGCAGTCTTAGCGGGACGAACACCGGGGAGCTGTTTTTT.

The chain links TRBV24-1 to TRBJ2-5; D is uncertain. Per germline, CDR1 KGHDR and CDR2 SFDVKD. This CDR3 has 13 amino acids. V was pared by 8 bases and J by 0 bases, with 9 bases between. This chain's CDR3 is CATIGPDQETQYF. The CDR3 DNA follows: TGTGCCACCATAGGGCCCGACCAAGAGACCCAGTACTTC.

The V and J genes are TRBV6-1 and TRBJ1-1; possibly TRBD1 for D (5 bases). The CDR3 covers 15 residues. The germline gives CDR1 MNHNS, CDR2 SASEGT. Trimming shortened V by 2 bases and J by 6 bases, and 16 bases separated the two germline ends. The CDR3 region is CASSEYGGVAAEAFF. The CDR3 DNA reads TGTGCCAGCAGTGAATATGGGGGAGTAGCCGCTGAAGCTTTCTTT.

This chain links TRBV4-2 with TRBJ2-1; maybe TRBD2 (7 bases). The CDR3 covers 16 residues. CDR1 and CDR2 (germline): LGHNA, YNFKEQ. V was cut by 0 bases and J by 4 bases, with 13 bases left in between. The CDR3 sequence: CASSQEGGAGYNEQFF. DNA for the CDR3: TGTGCCAGCAGCCAAGAGGGGGGGGCGGGATACAATGAGCAGTTCTTC.

The V gene is TRBV28, the J gene TRBJ1-1, with D possibly TRBD1 on 6 matching bases. The length of the CDR3 is 15 residues. CDR1 is MDHEN, CDR2 SYDVKM, per germline. The V end lost 6 bases, the J end lost 0 bases, and 14 bases lay between the germline ends. DNA for the CDR3: TGTGCCAGCAGGCCCCCCGGACAGATGAACACTGAAGCTTTCTTT. It encodes CASRPPGQMNTEAFF.

The CDR3 spells CASSRDLAFYEQYF. The CDR3, as DNA: TGTGCCAGCAGCCGGGACTTAGCATTCTACGAGCAGTACTTC. The gene calls are TRBV5-4 and TRBJ2-7; D might be TRBD2 (6 bases). The CDR3 totals 14 residues. The V gene's germline CDR1 is SGHNT and CDR2 YYREEE (reference sequence). V gave up 4 bases and J gave up 3 bases, with 14 bases separating them. The full variable domain, in which reference TRBV5-4 and TRBJ2-7 provide the parts outside the CDR3, is ETGVTQSPTHLIKTRGQQVTLRCSSQSGHNTVSWYQQALGQGPQFIFQYYREEENGRGNFPPRFSGLQFPNYSSELNVNALELDDSALYLCASSRDLAFYEQYFGPGTRLTVT.

This chain joins TRBV7-9 and TRBJ2-3, with 10 bases aligning to TRBD2. The junction had 0 bases not matched to a gene; V was cut back by 5 bases and J by 1 base. Looked up from germline, CDR1 is SEHNR and CDR2 is FQNEAQ (reference sequence). The CDR3 has 14 residues. Here the CDR3 reads CASSGTSGTDTQYF. The DNA of the CDR3 is TGTGCCAGCAGCGGGACTAGCGGCACAGATACGCAGTATTTT.

J is TRBJ1-2 and V is TRBV7-9; a possible D gene is TRBD1 (5 bases). Trimming stripped 5 bases from V and 3 bases from J, with 10 bases between. Germline loops: CDR1 SEHNR, CDR2 FQNEAQ (reference sequence). The CDR3 has 13 residues. CDR3 loop: CASSHWGDYGYTF. DNA for the CDR3: TGTGCCAGCAGCCACTGGGGCGACTATGGCTACACCTTC.

This clone was picked up one time. The chain recombines TRBV27 with TRBJ1-1; unclear D gene. The CDR3 has 15 residues. V was cut by 3 bases and J by 2 bases, with 13 bases left in between. Germline loops: CDR1 MNHEY, CDR2 SMNVEV (reference sequence). The CDR3 nucleotides read TGTGCCAGCAGTTTCCATAGGGAACTCAACACTGAAGCTTTCTTT. It specifies CASSFHRELNTEAFF.

The gene calls are TRBV19 and TRBJ2-1; D unresolved. Per the germline V gene, CDR1 is LNHDA and CDR2 is SQIVND (reference sequence). The V and J ends lost 3 bases and 3 bases respectively, with 6 bases between them. The CDR3 has 13 residues. The CDR3 is CASSITVYNEQFF. DNA for the CDR3: TGTGCCAGTAGTATCACGGTCTACAATGAGCAGTTCTTC. Supplemented by reference TRBV19 and TRBJ2-1, the full variable domain reads DGGITQSPKYLFRKEGQNVTLSCEQNLNHDAMYWYRQDPGQGLRLIYYSQIVNDFQKGDIAEGYSVSREKKESFPLTVTSAQKNPTAFYLCASSITVYNEQFFGPGTRLTVL.

CDR3 sequence: CASSLILNTEAFF. CDR3 coding DNA: TGTGCCAGCAGTTTGATTTTGAACACTGAAGCTTTCTTT. This chain uses TRBV28 with TRBJ1-1, with D uncertain. This CDR3 is built from 13 residues. V lost 3 bases and J 0 bases, leaving 5 bases between the germline ends. CDR1 is MDHEN, CDR2 SYDVKM, per germline.

The V gene is TRBV24-1, the J gene TRBJ1-1; maybe TRBD1 (6 bases). The CDR3 contains 13 residues. CDR1 and CDR2 from the germline V gene are KGHDR and SFDVKD. The V gene lost 9 bases and the J gene lost 4 bases, with 14 bases spanning the gap. The CDR3 nucleotides read TGTGCCACCGTAAACAGGGAAGGCACTGAAGCTTTCTTT. Its protein is CATVNREGTEAFF.

V is TRBV7-9 and J is TRBJ1-4, with D unclear. The germline gives CDR1 SEHNR, CDR2 FQNEAQ (reference sequence). The CDR3 has 12 residues. The V end lost 4 bases, the J end lost 10 bases, and 10 bases lay between the germline ends. The CDR3 loop reads CASSSGSRKLFF. CDR3 sequence (DNA): TGTGCCAGCAGCTCCGGTAGTAGAAAACTGTTTTTT.

The V call is TRBV28, the J call TRBJ1-1; D is unclear. CDR3 length equals 15 residues. Trimming pared 7 bases from V and 0 bases from J, leaving 15 bases between. Germline CDR1 reads MDHEN; CDR2 reads SYDVKM. The CDR3 DNA reads TGTGCCAGCACCCAGTGGGGTACCCTGAACACTGAAGCTTTCTTT. It specifies CASTQWGTLNTEAFF.

This clone was seen once. The chain is built from TRBV2 and TRBJ1-2; 9 bases are shared with TRBD1. The V and J ends lost 6 bases and 5 bases, in that order; junction bases with no gene match: 19. The CDR3 runs to 18 residues. The germline V gene encodes CDR1 SNHLY and CDR2 FYNNEI. The CDR3 DNA reads TGTGCCAGCAGGGCGCGTTGGGGTTCGACAGGGGGTATATATGGCTACACCTTC. Translated, it gives CASRARWGSTGGIYGYTF.

The rearrangement uses TRBV6-1 and TRBJ2-3, with D possibly TRBD2 on 6 matching bases. V gave up 0 bases and J gave up 5 bases, with 15 bases separating them. This CDR3 spans 16 amino acids. CDR1 and CDR2 from the germline V gene are MNHNS and SASEGT. The CDR3 DNA reads TGTGCCAGCAGTGAAGCTTTCTGGAGGGCCGTAGATACGCAGTATTTT. Its protein is CASSEAFWRAVDTQYF.

The CDR3 loop reads CASSLVEGNTIYF. The CDR3 DNA sequence: TGTGCCAGCAGCTTAGTCGAGGGAAACACCATATATTTT. The genes are TRBV7-9 and TRBJ1-3; D gene unclear. The germline gives CDR1 SEHNR, CDR2 FQNEAQ (reference sequence). The ends were cut back, 1 base at V and 4 bases at J, with 5 bases in the middle. The CDR3 contains 13 residues. The variable domain in full, with the rest retrieved from reference TRBV7-9 and TRBJ1-3, is DTGVSQNPRHKITKRGQNVTFRCDPISEHNRLYWYRQTLGQGPEFLTYFQNEAQLEKSRLLSDRFSAERPKGSFSTLEIQRTEQGDSAMYLCASSLVEGNTIYFGEGSWLTVV.

V is TRBV7-3 and J is TRBJ2-3; D is unclear. Trimming cost V 2 bases and J 2 bases, with 11 bases left between them. Germline assignment: CDR1 SGHTA and CDR2 FQGTGA. This CDR3 comprises 15 residues. CDR3 sequence: CASSLGASNTDTQYF. CDR3 in DNA: TGTGCCAGCAGCTTAGGCGCTAGTAACACAGATACGCAGTATTTT. Full variable domain (missing parts from reference TRBV7-3 and TRBJ2-3): GAGVSQTPSNKVTEKGKYVELRCDPISGHTALYWYRQSLGQGPEFLIYFQGTGAADDSGLPNDRFFAVRPEGSVSTLKIQRTERGDSAVYLCASSLGASNTDTQYFGPGTRLTVL.

This chain connects TRBV29-1 to TRBJ2-1; D possibly corresponds to TRBD1 (6 bases). Between the trimmed V and J ends, which lost 6 bases and 0 bases, there was a span of 15 bases. Germline V gene lookup returns CDR1 SQVTM and CDR2 ANQGSEA. This CDR3 has 15 amino acids. CDR3 DNA: TGCAGCGTAGGGGACATCCTGAGCTCCTACAATGAGCAGTTCTTC. It specifies CSVGDILSSYNEQFF.

The table lists this clone with a count of one. This rearrangement joins TRBV28 to TRBJ1-2; D unclear. This CDR3 is 11 amino acids long. V was clipped by 6 bases and J by 7 bases, with 9 bases between them. CDR1 is MDHEN and CDR2 is SYDVKM in the germline V gene. The CDR3 here is CASRALRGYTF. The CDR3 nucleotides are TGTGCCAGCAGGGCTTTACGTGGCTACACCTTC.